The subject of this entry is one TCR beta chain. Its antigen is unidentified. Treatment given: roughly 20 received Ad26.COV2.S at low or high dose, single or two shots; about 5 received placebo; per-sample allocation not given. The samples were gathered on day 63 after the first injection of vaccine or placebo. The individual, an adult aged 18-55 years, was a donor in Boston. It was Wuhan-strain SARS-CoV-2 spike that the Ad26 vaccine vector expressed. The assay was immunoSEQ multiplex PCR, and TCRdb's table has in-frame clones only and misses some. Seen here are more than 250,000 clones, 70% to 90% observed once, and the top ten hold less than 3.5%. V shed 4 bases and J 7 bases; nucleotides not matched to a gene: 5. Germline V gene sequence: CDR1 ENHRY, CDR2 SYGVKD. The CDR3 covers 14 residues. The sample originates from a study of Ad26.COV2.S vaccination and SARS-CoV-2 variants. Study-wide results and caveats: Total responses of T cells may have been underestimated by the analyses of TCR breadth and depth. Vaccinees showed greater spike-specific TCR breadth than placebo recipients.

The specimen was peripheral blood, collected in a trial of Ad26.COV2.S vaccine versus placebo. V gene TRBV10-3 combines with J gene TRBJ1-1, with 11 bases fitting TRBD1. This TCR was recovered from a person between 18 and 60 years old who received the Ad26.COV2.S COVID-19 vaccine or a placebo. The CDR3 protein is CAISGTGTGGEAFF. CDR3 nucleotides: TGTGCCATCAGTGGCACCGGGACAGGGGGTGAAGCTTTCTTT.